This T cell receptor beta chain emerged from a study of human T cells and chemical hapten exposure. Study summary: After 6 days, upper back 0.01% DPC patch tests were scored.

In the case of this clonotype: Its specificity is not known.

The V gene lost 2 bases and the J gene lost 7 bases, with 11 bases spanning the gap. Germline CDR1 reads MGHRA; CDR2 reads YSYEKL. The CDR3 covers 13 residues. TCRdb recomputed calls from the RACE reads with MiXCR, one row per CDR3 protein. The sample records about 360,000 distinct CDR3 sequences, around 5% being singletons. Indicated time point: patch test 1, 2 weeks after DPC sensitization. The treatment is: therapeutic diphenylcyclopropenone sensitization with weekly scalp DPC. People who gave samples had alopecia, were 18 to 70 years old, and were suitable for DPC. Broader study findings: PT1 expanded TCR counts and patch test score were linked, and their correlation was positive. Expanded TCR sets contained significantly more large CDR3 similarity clusters than controls.

The chain carries TRBV4-1 and TRBJ1-1; D is ambiguous. Sequenced here: whole blood, sampled in connection with sensitization to the hapten diphenylcyclopropenone (DPC). This TCR was recovered from a woman in her fifties or sixties with alopecia areata. Some clones in this sample may be carry-over from other donors' samples. The CDR3 sequence is CASSQPFAREAFF. The CDR3 DNA follows: TGCGCCAGCAGCCAACCCTTTGCCCGTGAAGCTTTCTTT.